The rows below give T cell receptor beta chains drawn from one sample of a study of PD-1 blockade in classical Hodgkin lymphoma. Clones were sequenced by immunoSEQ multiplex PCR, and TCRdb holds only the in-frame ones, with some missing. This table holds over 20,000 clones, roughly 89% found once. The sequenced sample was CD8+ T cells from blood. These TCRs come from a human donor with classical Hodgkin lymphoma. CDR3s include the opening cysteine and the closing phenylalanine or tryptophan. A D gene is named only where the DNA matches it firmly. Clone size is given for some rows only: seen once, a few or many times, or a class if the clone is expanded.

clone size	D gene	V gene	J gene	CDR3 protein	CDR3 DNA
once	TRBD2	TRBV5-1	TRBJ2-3	CASSSGLAGRTDTQYF	TGCGCCAGCAGCTCTGGACTAGCGGGAAGGACAGATACGCAGTATTTT
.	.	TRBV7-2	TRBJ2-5	CASSYPVETQYF	TGTGCCAGCAGCTACCCCGTCGAGACCCAGTACTTC
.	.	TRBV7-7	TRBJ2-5	CASRPIEVLETQYF	TGTGCCAGCAGACCCATCGAAGTATTGGAGACCCAGTACTTC
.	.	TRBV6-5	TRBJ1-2	CASSTWVGGSYGYTF	TGTGCCAGCAGTACATGGGTGGGAGGGAGCTATGGCTACACCTTC
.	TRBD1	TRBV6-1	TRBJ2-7	CASSEPVGDRGYEQYF	TGTGCCAGCAGTGAACCCGTGGGGGACAGGGGCTACGAGCAGTACTTC
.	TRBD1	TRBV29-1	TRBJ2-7	CSVERDSTTPYEQYF	TGCAGCGTTGAACGGGACAGCACCACACCCTACGAGCAGTACTTC
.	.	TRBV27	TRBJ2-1	CASSLTPWGEGEQFF	TGTGCCAGCAGTTTAACTCCCTGGGGTGAGGGTGAGCAGTTCTTC
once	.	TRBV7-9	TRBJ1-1	CASSPVGRASMAFF	TGTGCCAGCAGCCCGGTCGGCAGGGCGTCAATGGCTTTCTTT
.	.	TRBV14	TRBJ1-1	CASSQEMDTNTEAFF	TGTGCCAGCAGCCAAGAAATGGACACGAACACTGAAGCTTTCTTT
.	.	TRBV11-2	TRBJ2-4	CASSYVQAKNIQYF	TGTGCCAGCAGCTATGTCCAAGCCAAAAACATTCAGTACTTC
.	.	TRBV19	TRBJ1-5	CASHVQGWNQPQHF	TGTGCCAGCCACGTCCAGGGGTGGAATCAGCCCCAGCATTTT
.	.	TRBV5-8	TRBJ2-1	CASSLANRRGDFGAEQFF	TGTGCCAGCAGCTTGGCCAATCGCAGGGGCGATTTTGGAGCTGAGCAGTTCTTC
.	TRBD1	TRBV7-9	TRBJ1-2	CASSRGQGAFYGYTF	TGTGCCAGCAGCCGTGGACAGGGGGCATTCTATGGCTACACCTTC
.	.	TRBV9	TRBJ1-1	CASKGGGMNTEAFF	TGTGCCAGCAAAGGTGGGGGGATGAACACTGAAGCTTTCTTT
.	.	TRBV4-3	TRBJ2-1	CASSQDWPAEQFF	TGCGCCAGCAGCCAAGATTGGCCGGCTGAGCAGTTCTTC
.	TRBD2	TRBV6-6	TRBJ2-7	CASTASGGTYEQYF	TGTGCCAGCACGGCTAGCGGGGGAACCTACGAGCAGTACTTC
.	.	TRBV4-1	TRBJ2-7	CASSQDQGKGLYEQYF	TGCGCCAGCAGCCAAGATCAAGGGAAGGGTTTATACGAGCAGTACTTC
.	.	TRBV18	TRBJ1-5	CASSLSRDQPQHF	TGTGCCAGCTCACTTAGCAGGGATCAGCCCCAGCATTTT
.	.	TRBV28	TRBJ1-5	CASSLPNQPQHF	TGTGCCAGCAGTTTACCAAATCAGCCCCAGCATTTT
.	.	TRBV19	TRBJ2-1	CASSILSVTSNEQFF	TGTGCCAGTAGTATCCTAAGCGTGACTTCCAATGAGCAGTTCTTC
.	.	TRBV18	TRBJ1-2	CASSQRDITSGSKSGYTF	TGTGCCAGCTCACAGCGGGACATAACGTCTGGGTCTAAAAGCGGCTACACCTTC
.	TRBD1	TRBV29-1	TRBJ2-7	CSVEDQGTGGYEQYF	TGCAGCGTTGAAGATCAGGGGACAGGAGGCTACGAGCAGTACTTC
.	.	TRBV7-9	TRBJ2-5	CASSSRDRPQETQYF	TGTGCCAGCAGCTCCAGAGACAGGCCCCAAGAGACCCAGTACTTC
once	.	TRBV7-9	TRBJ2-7	CASSFSRADLLNYEQYF	TGTGCCAGCAGCTTCTCGAGGGCCGATTTACTAAACTACGAGCAGTACTTC
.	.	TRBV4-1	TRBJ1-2	CASSQGIRGPGYTF	TGCGCCAGCAGCCAAGGGATCAGGGGCCCTGGCTACACCTTC
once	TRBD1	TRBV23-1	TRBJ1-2	CASSQSGTGIYGYTF	TGCGCCAGCAGTCAATCAGGGACAGGGATCTATGGCTACACCTTC
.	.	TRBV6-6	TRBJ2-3	CASSFRSDTQYF	TGTGCCAGCAGTTTTCGGTCGGATACGCAGTATTTT
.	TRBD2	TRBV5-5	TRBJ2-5	CASSRLTSGLSQETQYF	TGTGCCAGCAGCCGGTTGACTAGCGGACTGTCCCAAGAGACCCAGTACTTC
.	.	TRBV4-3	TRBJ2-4	CASSQDYTGNIQYF	TGCGCCAGCAGCCAAGATTACACGGGAAACATTCAGTACTTC
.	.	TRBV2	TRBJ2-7	CASSEGGVDEQYF	TGTGCCAGCAGTGAAGGGGGCGTGGATGAGCAGTACTTC
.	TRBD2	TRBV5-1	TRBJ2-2	CASSPVTSGDSGELFF	TGCGCCAGCAGCCCAGTGACTAGCGGGGACTCCGGGGAGCTGTTTTTT